These 17 T cell receptor beta chains were sequenced from one sample in a study of human T cells and chemical hapten exposure (dated by TCRdb to about 2021). Interpreted using the paper, the time point label stands for: pre-sensitization, week 0. In the paper's terms, the treatment or condition label means: therapeutic diphenylcyclopropenone sensitization with weekly scalp DPC. The method behind the library was RACE. For sequencing, a NextSeq 500 was employed. The public sequencing data were trimmed at Q25 with fastp and processed into clonotypes with MiXCR by TCRdb, which kept only in-frame beta chains. Entries are consolidated by CDR3 protein sequence, retaining the most common genes and DNA. This sample lists around 330,000 distinct CDR3 sequences; around 5.5% were detected once. The ten biggest clones cover roughly 8.2% of the sample. This specimen consisted of whole blood, obtained in connection with sensitization to the hapten diphenylcyclopropenone (DPC). The receptors stem from a woman between 18 and 30 years old with alopecia areata. Some clones in this sample may be carry-over from other donors' samples.

This clonotype was detected many times. The rearrangement uses TRBV12-3 or TRBV12-4 and TRBJ2-7, with D perhaps matching TRBD1 (5 bases). The CDR3 length is 14 residues. The V gene lost 4 bases and the J gene lost 5 bases, with 15 bases spanning the gap. CDR3 nucleotide sequence: TGTGCCAGCAGTTCCCAGCTAGGGGTCCACGAGCAGTACTTC. As protein: CASSSQLGVHEQYF.

This clonotype occurred a few times. The rearrangement links TRBV7-8 to TRBJ1-2, with D unresolved. The V and J ends lost 1 base and 5 bases respectively, with 29 bases between them. The CDR3 runs 20 residues. The V gene's germline CDR1 is SGHVS and CDR2 FQNEAQ. CDR3 nucleotide sequence: TGTGCCAGCAGCTTAGTTAGTAGGACGGCTAGAGAGGCTCCGGGATATGGCTACACCTTC. Residues: CASSLVSRTAREAPGYGYTF. Full variable domain (outside the CDR3, taken from reference TRBV7-8 and TRBJ1-2): GAGVSQSPRYKVAKRGQDVALRCDPISGHVSLFWYQQALGQGPEFLTYFQNEAQLDKSGLPSDRFFAERPEGSVSTLKIQRTQQEDSAVYLCASSLVSRTAREAPGYGYTFGSGTRLTVV.

This clonotype has a count of ten or more. This rearrangement joins TRBV12-3 or TRBV12-4 to TRBJ2-3; 7 bases are shared with TRBD2. The trim removed 3 bases at V and 2 bases at J, leaving 8 bases unmatched. The CDR3 totals 16 residues. The CDR3 DNA reads TGTGCCAGCAGTTTCTTTCGCGGGGGAAACACAGATACGCAGTATTTT. It is translated as CASSFFRGGNTDTQYF.

The chain combines TRBV6-5 with TRBJ2-7; D not certain. CDR1 is MNHEY and CDR2 is SVGAGI in the germline V gene. V gave up 6 bases and J gave up 9 bases, with 12 bases separating them. The CDR3 sequence is 11 residues long. CDR3 loop: CASRNTMGQYF. Written as DNA, the CDR3 is TGTGCCAGCAGGAATACAATGGGGCAGTACTTC.

The V and J genes are TRBV3-1 and TRBJ2-2; the D gene is possibly TRBD1 (7 bases). This CDR3 is built from 16 residues. The germline V gene has CDR1 LGHDT and CDR2 YNNKEL (reference sequence). V lost 6 bases, J lost 3 bases, and 17 bases lay in between. CDR3 DNA sequence: TGTGCCAGCAGTACGAGATCCAGGGGGGACACCGGGGAGCTGTTTTTT. Protein: CASSTRSRGDTGELFF.

This clonotype was recorded a few times. Here the CDR3 reads CASSEEPGRQYF. The CDR3 nucleotides are TGTGCCAGCAGTGAAGAGCCAGGGAGACAGTACTTC. This chain connects TRBV6-1 to TRBJ2-5; the D gene could be TRBD1 or TRBD2 (5 bases each). The CDR3 totals 12 residues. Per germline, CDR1 MNHNS and CDR2 SASEGT. Trimming took off 1 base at V and 11 bases at J, with 11 bases between the two ends.

This clonotype was seen more than once but under ten times. The rearrangement links TRBV6-6 to TRBJ2-3; perhaps TRBD1 as D (5 bases). Germline values: CDR1 MNHNY, CDR2 SVGAGI (reference sequence). The V end was cut by 10 bases, the J end by 2 bases, with 13 bases between. The CDR3 loop spans 13 amino acids. CDR3 DNA sequence: TGTGCCACCCGGACAACGGCCACAGATACGCAGTATTTT. Translating gives CATRTTATDTQYF.

The CDR3 here is CASSREPGQGRFF. CDR3 DNA: TGTGCCAGCAGCCGAGAACCGGGACAGGGTCGGTTCTTC. The chain is built from TRBV7-2 and TRBJ2-1, with 9 bases identical to TRBD1. This CDR3 comprises 13 residues. Germline V gene lookup returns CDR1 SGHTA and CDR2 FQGNSA. Trimming cost V 5 bases and J 15 bases; bases outside gene matches: 11.

Ten or more counts support this clonotype. V usage is TRBV4-3 and J usage is TRBJ1-1, with unresolved D. Trimming took off 4 bases at V and 5 bases at J, with 8 bases between the two ends. Germline lookup yields CDR1 LGHNA and CDR2 YSLEER. The CDR3 spans 12 residues. The CDR3 here is CASSRGETEAFF. CDR3 bases: TGCGCCAGCAGCCGCGGAGAAACTGAAGCTTTCTTT.

The genes are TRBV6-2 or TRBV6-3 and TRBJ1-2; weak D call: TRBD1 (6 bases). CDR3 length: 16 residues. Germline V gives CDR1 MNHEY, CDR2 SVGEGT. Trimming took off 2 bases at V and 2 bases at J, with 15 bases between the two ends. CDR3 region: CASSYAYRVANYGYTF. DNA for the CDR3: TGTGCCAGCAGTTACGCCTACAGGGTTGCCAACTATGGCTACACCTTC.

The rearrangement links TRBV4-1 to TRBJ2-3; D is undetermined. The CDR3 runs to 14 residues. The V end lost 0 bases, the J end lost 4 bases, and 8 bases lay between the germline ends. From germline, CDR1 is MGHRA and CDR2 YSYEKL. The CDR3 protein is CASSQDPRSDTQYF. CDR3 coding DNA: TGCGCCAGCAGCCAAGATCCGCGGTCAGATACGCAGTATTTT.

The CDR3 DNA reads TGTGCCAGCAGCTTAACTAGCGAGAACACTGAAGCTTTCTTT. Its protein product is CASSLTSENTEAFF. The chain has TRBV7-3 and TRBJ1-1; unclear D gene. The germline gives CDR1 SGHTA, CDR2 FQGTGA. The CDR3 sequence is 14 residues long. The V gene lost 0 bases and the J gene lost 1 base, with 6 bases spanning the gap.

The sample holds many counts of this clonotype. V and J are TRBV28 and TRBJ2-1; 9 bases line up with TRBD1. Germline V gene lookup returns CDR1 MDHEN and CDR2 SYDVKM. The CDR3 runs to 16 residues. With 5 bases clipped from V and 3 bases from J, the junction kept 8 bases outside the gene matches. The CDR3, as DNA: TGTGCCAGCAGTCCTGGGACAGGGAGGGACTACAATGAGCAGTTCTTC. It translates to CASSPGTGRDYNEQFF.

This clonotype appeared many times. This rearrangement joins TRBV12-3 or TRBV12-4 to TRBJ2-5; D uncertain. V lost 0 bases and J lost 4, with 9 bases in between. The CDR3 length is 14 residues. CDR3 residues: CASSLADWGETQYF. The CDR3 DNA reads as TGTGCCAGCAGTTTAGCCGATTGGGGAGAGACCCAGTACTTC.

This clonotype was counted between two and nine times. The V and J genes are TRBV9 and TRBJ1-2; D is uncertain. V shed 3 bases and J shed 0 bases, with 12 bases lying between them. CDR1 and CDR2 (germline): SGDLS, YYNGEE. The CDR3 has 15 amino acids. CDR3 DNA sequence: TGTGCCAGCAGCGCCTCGGAGCAAACTAACTATGGCTACACCTTC. Its protein product is CASSASEQTNYGYTF.

The rearrangement links TRBV5-1 to TRBJ1-2; TRBD1 aligns across 10 bases. Germline CDR1 and CDR2: SGHRS and YFSETQ. V was clipped by 3 bases and J by 5 bases; unmatched bases: 4. The CDR3 length is 14 residues. The CDR3 sequence: CASSSGTGVYGYTF. DNA of the CDR3: TGCGCCAGCAGCTCCGGGACAGGGGTGTATGGCTACACCTTC.

This sequence joins TRBV12-3 or TRBV12-4 and TRBJ2-3; TRBD2 aligns across 7 bases. The CDR3 is made up of 14 amino acids. The trim removed 11 bases at V and 2 bases at J, leaving 10 bases unmatched. The CDR3 DNA reads as TGTGCCTCCCGAGGGACTACCTCCACAGATACGCAGTATTTT. Translating gives CASRGTTSTDTQYF.